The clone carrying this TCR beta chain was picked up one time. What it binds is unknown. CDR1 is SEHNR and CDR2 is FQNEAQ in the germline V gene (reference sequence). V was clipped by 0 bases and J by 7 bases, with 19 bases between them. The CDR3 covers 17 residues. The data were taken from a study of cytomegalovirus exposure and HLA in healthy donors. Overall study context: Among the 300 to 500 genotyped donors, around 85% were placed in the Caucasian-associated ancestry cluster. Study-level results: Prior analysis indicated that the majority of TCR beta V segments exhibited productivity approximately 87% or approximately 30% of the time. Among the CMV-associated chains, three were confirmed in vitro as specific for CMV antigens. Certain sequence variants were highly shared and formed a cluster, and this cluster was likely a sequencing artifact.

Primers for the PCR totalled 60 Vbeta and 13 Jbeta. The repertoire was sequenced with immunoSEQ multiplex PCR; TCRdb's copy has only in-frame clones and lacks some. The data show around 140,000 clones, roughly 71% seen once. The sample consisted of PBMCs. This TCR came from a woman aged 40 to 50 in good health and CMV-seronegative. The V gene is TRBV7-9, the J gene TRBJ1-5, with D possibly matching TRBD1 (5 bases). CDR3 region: CASSLAPRGRADQPQHF. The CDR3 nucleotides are TGTGCCAGCAGCTTAGCTCCGCGGGGCAGGGCTGACCAGCCCCAGCATTTT.